The 10 T cell receptor beta chains in this list originate from one sample, sequenced in a study of OX40 agonist ivuxolimab in advanced cancers. Assay: immunoSEQ multiplex PCR; the TCRdb copy retains only in-frame clones and omits some. The sample gives about 55,000 clones, roughly 86% of which show up once; about 1.2% is in the top ten. The sample was CD4+ or CD8+ T cells sorted from blood, taken in a trial of the OX40 agonist ivuxolimab. These receptors came from an adult with an advanced solid tumor such as melanoma, head and neck, liver or kidney cancer.

The CDR3 nucleotides read TGTGCCAGCAGCATCAACAGGGCGGGCACAGATACGCAGTATTTT. It codes for CASSINRAGTDTQYF. The chain employs TRBV21-1 and TRBJ2-3; the table's D call of TRBD1 was not tested on the DNA. TRBV21-1 is tagged as a pseudogene. The CDR3 is 15 amino acids.

CDR3 in amino acids: CASSSGRYYEQYF. The CDR3 DNA reads TGTGCCAGTTCCTCAGGGCGGTACTACGAGCAGTACTTC. This chain connects TRBV7-9 to TRBJ2-7, with a tentative D call TRBD1 (5 bases). The V gene's germline CDR1 is SEHNR and CDR2 FQNEAQ (reference sequence). This CDR3 has 13 amino acids. V was trimmed by 9 bases and J by 3 bases, leaving 15 bases between them.

This clone is medium-sized within its sample. This rearrangement joins TRBV7-7 to TRBJ2-7, with D perhaps TRBD1 or TRBD2 (5 bases each). This CDR3 spans 13 amino acids. V dropped 5 bases and J dropped 5 bases, with 13 bases sitting between them. Germline V lookup: CDR1 SSHAT, CDR2 FNYEAQ (reference sequence). This CDR3 reads CASSPLRGDEQYF. The CDR3 DNA reads as TGTGCCAGCAGCCCCCTTAGAGGGGACGAGCAGTACTTC.

The V call is TRBV5-1, the J call TRBJ2-3; TRBD1 agrees at 9 bases. CDR3 length: 12 residues. CDR1 is SGHRS and CDR2 is YFSETQ in the germline V gene. Trimming at V came to 3 bases and at J to 10 bases, leaving 3 bases not matched to a gene. The CDR3 loop reads CASSWGQGAQYF. The CDR3 nucleotides are TGCGCCAGCAGCTGGGGACAGGGCGCGCAGTATTTT.

The V call is TRBV7-3, the J call TRBJ2-2; TRBD2 aligns across 10 bases. The CDR3 is 18 residues long. Germline-derived CDR1 and CDR2 are SGHTA and FQGTGA. V was clipped by 5 bases and J by 1 base; unmatched bases: 10. CDR3 coding DNA: TGTGCCAGCAGCCTAGTCCCGACTAGCGGGCTGAACACCGGGGAGCTGTTTTTT. It yields the protein CASSLVPTSGLNTGELFF.

Here the CDR3 DNA reads TGTGCCAGTAGCACTGGGAACCTAGCGGGAGGACCCTCCTACAATGAGCAGTTCTTC. Encoded protein: CASSTGNLAGGPSYNEQFF. This chain connects TRBV19 to TRBJ2-1; 11 bases align to TRBD2. The J segment lost 0 bases and the V segment lost 6 bases, leaving 13 bases of the junction unmatched. The CDR3 is 19 residues long. CDR1 is LNHDA and CDR2 is SQIVND in the germline V gene (reference sequence).

The rearrangement links TRBV18 to TRBJ2-1; D might be TRBD1 or TRBD2, each matching 6 bases. Germline V gives CDR1 KGHSH, CDR2 LQKENI. This CDR3 is built from 17 residues. Trimming shortened V by 3 bases and J by 0 bases, and 15 bases separated the two germline ends. CDR3 DNA sequence: TGTGCCAGCTCACCCGGAGTCCGGGGGCGCTCCTACAATGAGCAGTTCTTC. It encodes CASSPGVRGRSYNEQFF.

The chain recombines TRBV28 with TRBJ2-1; D is uncertain. Trimming took off 5 bases at V and 5 bases at J, with 13 bases between the two ends. The CDR3 extends over 14 amino acids. Germline CDR1 MDHEN, CDR2 SYDVKM. CDR3 bases: TGTGCCAGCAGTCCCCCGGCGCGGAACAATGAGCAGTTCTTC. Protein product: CASSPPARNNEQFF. The full variable domain, in which reference TRBV28 and TRBJ2-1 provide the parts outside the CDR3, is DVKVTQSSRYLVKRTGEKVFLECVQDMDHENMFWYRQDPGLGLRLIYFSYDVKMKEKGDIPEGYSVSREKKERFSLILESASTNQTSMYLCASSPPARNNEQFFGPGTRLTVL.

This chain uses TRBV28 with TRBJ2-7; maybe TRBD1 (6 bases). V was pared by 6 bases and J by 7 bases, with 16 bases between. The CDR3 is 13 amino acids. Germline V CDR1 and CDR2: MDHEN, SYDVKM. CDR3 coding DNA: TGTGCCAGCAGAAAAACCGGGACACAAGAGCAGTACTTC. Translation: CASRKTGTQEQYF.

This rearrangement joins TRBV28 to TRBJ2-7, with 10 bases fitting TRBD1. The ends lost 6 bases at V and 2 bases at J; junction bases unmatched: 7. Per the germline V gene, CDR1 is MDHEN and CDR2 is SYDVKM. The CDR3 covers 15 residues. The CDR3 protein is CASSLPGTGAYEQYF. The CDR3 DNA reads TGTGCCAGCAGCCTACCCGGGACAGGGGCCTACGAGCAGTACTTC.